This TCR beta chain was sequenced for a study of early T cells in non-severe SARS-CoV-2 infection. TCRdb independently ran MiXCR on the 5' RACE reads; one entry per CDR3 protein. Among tens of thousands of distinct CDR3 sequences, 20% to 25% were seen once, and the ten largest hold approximately 15%. Trimming left V 0 bases short and J 0 bases short, with 9 bases between. Per germline, CDR1 SGHAT and CDR2 FQNNGV. The CDR3 has 16 amino acids. This clonotype appeared a few times. This chain connects TRBV11-2 to TRBJ2-4; possible D gene TRBD2, 5 bases. Specimen: whole blood, collected at baseline. The receptor's source is an adult who was a healthcare worker with PCR-confirmed SARS-CoV-2 infection or an uninfected control (not recorded which). The CDR3 is CASSLEGGRAKNIQYF. DNA of the CDR3: TGTGCCAGCAGCTTAGAGGGCGGGCGAGCCAAAAACATTCAGTACTTC.